This record looks at one T cell receptor (beta chain) sequence and its context. No antigen is known for it. The data stem from a study of shared clonotypes between healthy human individuals. CD4+ cells yielded CD45RA+ naive and CD45RA-negative memory subsets. Findings and limits, study-wide: Some naive CD4 clonotypes, roughly 5%, turned up in common across several donors. Naive subsets usually exceeded memory subsets in estimated richness.

Trimming cost V 4 bases and J 4 bases; bases outside gene matches: 5. Germline V gene sequence: CDR1 SGHRS, CDR2 YFSETQ. The CDR3 has 15 amino acids. The run depth of the assay was deep. Repertoires were generated with immunoSEQ multiplex PCR, while TCRdb's copy carries only in-frame clones and drops some. The sample includes about 1.1 million clones, roughly 80% of them seen just once. Sequencing input: memory CD4+ T cells from PBMCs. Subset noted: CD45RA-negative fraction. The genes are TRBV5-1 and TRBJ2-5, with 12 bases that match TRBD2. The origin of this receptor is a man younger than 30 in good health. Some clones in this sample may be carry-over from other donors' samples. CDR3 nucleotides: TGCGCCAGCAGCCCTAGCGGGAGGGCCGTAGAGACCCAGTACTTC. This codes for CASSPSGRAVETQYF.